This TCR beta chain was recorded in a study of cytomegalovirus exposure and HLA in healthy donors. As for the study in general: Caucasian-associated ancestry cluster membership applied to about four fifths of several hundred genotyped donors. General study results and limits: Presence/absence analyses assumed roughly uniform sequencing depth across donors. Cytomegalovirus association was listed for under 200 TCR beta chains.

Worth noting for this clone: Its specificity is not known.

The PCR was carried out with 60 Vbeta primers and 13 Jbeta primers. Methods used by the authors: Per a later analysis, the number of unique TCR beta chains was some 80 million, of which 10 million to 11 million were shared. Some clones are missing from TCRdb's copy, which holds only in-frame ones; the method was immunoSEQ multiplex PCR. From that table come the V and J calls and clone size; the DNA was used to work out D and trimming. The sample has more than 85,000 clones; about four fifths are singletons. Germline loops: CDR1 MNHNY, CDR2 SVGAGI (reference sequence). Trimming left V 11 bases short and J 4 bases short, with 20 bases between. The CDR3 length is 15 residues.

The rearrangement links TRBV6-6 to TRBJ2-2, with D possibly being TRBD2 (6 bases). This TCR came from a man aged 40-55 years in good health and CMV-seronegative. Sequencing input: PBMCs. The CDR3 protein is CAGKARLEGTGELFF. The CDR3 region has the DNA TGTGCCGGCAAGGCGAGGCTGGAGGGCACCGGGGAGCTGTTTTTT.